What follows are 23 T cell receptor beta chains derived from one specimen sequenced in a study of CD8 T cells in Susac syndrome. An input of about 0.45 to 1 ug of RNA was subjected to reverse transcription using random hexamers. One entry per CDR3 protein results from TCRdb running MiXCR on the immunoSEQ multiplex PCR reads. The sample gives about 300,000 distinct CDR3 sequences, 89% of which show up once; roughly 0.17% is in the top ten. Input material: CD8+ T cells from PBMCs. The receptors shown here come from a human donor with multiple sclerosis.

The CDR3 region is CASSFGGEYEQYF. DNA of the CDR3: TGTGCCAGCAGTTTTGGGGGCGAATACGAGCAGTACTTC. The rearrangement links TRBV27 to TRBJ2-7; D is possibly TRBD1 (6 bases). Trimming shortened V by 3 bases and J by 4 bases, and 10 bases separated the two germline ends. The germline V gene encodes CDR1 MNHEY and CDR2 SMNVEV (reference sequence). This CDR3 is built from 13 residues.

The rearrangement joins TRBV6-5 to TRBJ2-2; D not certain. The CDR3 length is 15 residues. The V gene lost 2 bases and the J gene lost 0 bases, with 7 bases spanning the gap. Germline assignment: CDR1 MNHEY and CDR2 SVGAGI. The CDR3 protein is CASSYGVSNTGELFF. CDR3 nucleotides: TGTGCCAGCAGTTACGGAGTTTCGAACACCGGGGAGCTGTTTTTT.

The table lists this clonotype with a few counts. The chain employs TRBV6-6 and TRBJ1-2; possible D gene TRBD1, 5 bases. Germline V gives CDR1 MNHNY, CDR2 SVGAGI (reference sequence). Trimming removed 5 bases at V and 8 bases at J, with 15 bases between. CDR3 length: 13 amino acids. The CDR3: CASSPSRGEGYTF. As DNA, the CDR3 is TGTGCCAGCAGTCCTTCTCGAGGGGAAGGCTACACCTTC.

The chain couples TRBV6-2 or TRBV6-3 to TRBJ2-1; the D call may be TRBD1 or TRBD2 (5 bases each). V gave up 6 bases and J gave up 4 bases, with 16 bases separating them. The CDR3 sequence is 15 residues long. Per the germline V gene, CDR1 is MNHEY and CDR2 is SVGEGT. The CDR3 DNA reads TGTGCCAGCAGCCTCCTGGGACGGTTATACAATGAGCAGTTCTTC. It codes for CASSLLGRLYNEQFF.

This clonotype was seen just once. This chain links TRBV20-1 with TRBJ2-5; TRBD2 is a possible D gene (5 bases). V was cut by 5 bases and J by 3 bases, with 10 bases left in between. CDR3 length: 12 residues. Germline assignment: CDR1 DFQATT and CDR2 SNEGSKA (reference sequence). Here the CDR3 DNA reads TGCAGTGCTCCTAGACTAAAAGAGACCCAGTACTTC. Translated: CSAPRLKETQYF.

The CDR3 nucleotides read TGTGCCACCAGCGCTGGGACAGGCGGTAGAAAGCAGTACTTC. Translating it yields CATSAGTGGRKQYF. The V gene is TRBV15, the J gene TRBJ2-7; 8 nucleotides agree with TRBD1. From germline, CDR1 is LNHNV and CDR2 YYDKDF (reference sequence). V dropped 5 bases and J dropped 8; count of bases not matched to a gene: 11. The CDR3 runs 14 residues.

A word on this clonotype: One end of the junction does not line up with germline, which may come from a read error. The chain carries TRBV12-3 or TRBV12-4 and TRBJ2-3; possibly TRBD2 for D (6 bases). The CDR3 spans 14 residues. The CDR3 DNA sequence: TGTGCCAGCAGTCTAGCGACTAGCACAGATACGCAGTATTTT. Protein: CASSLATSTDTQYF.

The CDR3 region is CASTSPGGPRSSYNEQFF. DNA of the CDR3: TGTGCCAGCACCTCCCCGGGGGGCCCTAGGAGCTCCTACAATGAGCAGTTCTTC. The V and J genes are TRBV12-3 or TRBV12-4 and TRBJ2-1; weak D call: TRBD2 (7 bases). V lost 7 bases and J lost 0, with 22 bases in between. This CDR3 comprises 18 residues.

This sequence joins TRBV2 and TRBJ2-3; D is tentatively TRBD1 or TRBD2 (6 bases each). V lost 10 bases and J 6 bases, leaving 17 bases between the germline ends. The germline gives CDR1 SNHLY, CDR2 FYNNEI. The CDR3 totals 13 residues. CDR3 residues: CATRGPRRDTQYF. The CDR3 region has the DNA TGTGCCACCCGGGGGCCCCGGAGGGATACGCAGTATTTT.

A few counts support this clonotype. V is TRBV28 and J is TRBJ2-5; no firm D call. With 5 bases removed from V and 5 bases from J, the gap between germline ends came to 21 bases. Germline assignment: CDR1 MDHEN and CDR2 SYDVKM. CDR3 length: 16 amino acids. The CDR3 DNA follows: TGTGCCAGCAGTGCCCAAGGCCAGCACCTCGCGGAGACCCAGTACTTC. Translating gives CASSAQGQHLAETQYF.

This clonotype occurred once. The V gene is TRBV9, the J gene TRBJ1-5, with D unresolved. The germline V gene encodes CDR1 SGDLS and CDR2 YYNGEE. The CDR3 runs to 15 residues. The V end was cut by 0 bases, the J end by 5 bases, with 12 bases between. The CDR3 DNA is TGTGCCAGCAGCGTAGGTCTGGCTATGGATCAGCCCCAGCATTTT. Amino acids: CASSVGLAMDQPQHF.

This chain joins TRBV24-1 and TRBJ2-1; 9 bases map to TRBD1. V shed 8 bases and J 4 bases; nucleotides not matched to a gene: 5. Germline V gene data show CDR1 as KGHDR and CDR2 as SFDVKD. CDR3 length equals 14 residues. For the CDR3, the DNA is TGTGCCACCACGGAGGGGACAGGGTACAATGAGCAGTTCTTC. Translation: CATTEGTGYNEQFF.

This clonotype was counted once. The CDR3 region has the DNA TGCAGTGCCCGACTAGCGGGGGCGGACACCGGGGAGCTGTTTTTT. Translation gives CSARLAGADTGELFF. The chain recombines TRBV20-1 with TRBJ2-2; 12 positions match TRBD2. CDR3 length: 15 amino acids. The germline V gene encodes CDR1 DFQATT and CDR2 SNEGSKA (reference sequence). The V segment lost 6 bases and the J segment 3 bases; nucleotides outside the gene matches: 5.

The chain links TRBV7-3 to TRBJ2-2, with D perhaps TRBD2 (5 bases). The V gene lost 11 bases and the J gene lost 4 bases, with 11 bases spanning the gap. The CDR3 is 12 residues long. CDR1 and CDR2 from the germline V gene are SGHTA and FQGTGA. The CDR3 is CASLAGTGELFF. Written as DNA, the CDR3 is TGTGCCTCCCTGGCGGGCACCGGGGAGCTGTTTTTT.

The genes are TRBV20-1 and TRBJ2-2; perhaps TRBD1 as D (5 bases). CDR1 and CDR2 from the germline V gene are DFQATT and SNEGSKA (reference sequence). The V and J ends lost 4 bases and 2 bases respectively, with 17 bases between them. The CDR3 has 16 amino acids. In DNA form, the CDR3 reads TGCAGTGCTACGAGGACACCCTCAGCCAACACCGGGGAGCTGTTTTTT. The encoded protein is CSATRTPSANTGELFF.

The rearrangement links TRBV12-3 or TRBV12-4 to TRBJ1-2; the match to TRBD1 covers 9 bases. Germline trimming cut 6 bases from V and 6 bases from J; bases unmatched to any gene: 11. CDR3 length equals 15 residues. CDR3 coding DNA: TGTGCCAGCAGCCCGGACGGGACAGGGCGGGATGGCTACACCTTC. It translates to CASSPDGTGRDGYTF.

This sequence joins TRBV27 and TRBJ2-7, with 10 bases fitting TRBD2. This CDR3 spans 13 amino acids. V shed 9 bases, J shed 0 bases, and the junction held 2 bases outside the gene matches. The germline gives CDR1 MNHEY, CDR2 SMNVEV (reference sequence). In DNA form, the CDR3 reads TGTGCCAGTGGGACTAGCGTCTCCTACGAGCAGTACTTC. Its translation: CASGTSVSYEQYF.

CDR3 residues: CASSLVDSYYEQYF. CDR3 nucleotide sequence: TGTGCCAGCAGCTTAGTGGACAGCTACTACGAGCAGTACTTC. The rearrangement uses TRBV7-9 and TRBJ2-7; perhaps TRBD1 as D (6 bases). V was pared by 1 base and J by 3 bases, with 10 bases between. This CDR3 has 14 amino acids. Germline values: CDR1 SEHNR, CDR2 FQNEAQ (reference sequence).

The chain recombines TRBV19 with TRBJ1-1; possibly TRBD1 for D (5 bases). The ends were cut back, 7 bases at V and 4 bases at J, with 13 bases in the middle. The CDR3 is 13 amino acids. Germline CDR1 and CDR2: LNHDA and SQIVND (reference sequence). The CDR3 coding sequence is TGTGCCAGTACGTTGGGGCAGGGCACTGAAGCTTTCTTT. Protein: CASTLGQGTEAFF.

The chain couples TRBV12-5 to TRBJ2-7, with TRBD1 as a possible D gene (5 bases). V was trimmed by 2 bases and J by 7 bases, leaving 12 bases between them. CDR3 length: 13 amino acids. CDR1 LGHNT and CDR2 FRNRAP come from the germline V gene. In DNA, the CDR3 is TGTGCTAGTGGTTTGTGGGGCAGTATGGAGCAGTACTTC. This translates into CASGLWGSMEQYF.

This CDR3 is CASRPEETQYF. The CDR3 region has the DNA TGTGCCAGCAGACCTGAAGAGACCCAGTACTTC. V is TRBV7-9 and J is TRBJ2-5, with D uncertain. Germline V gene data show CDR1 as SEHNR and CDR2 as FQNEAQ (reference sequence). This CDR3 is built from 11 residues. Trimming removed 6 bases from V and 3 bases from J, with 5 bases in between.

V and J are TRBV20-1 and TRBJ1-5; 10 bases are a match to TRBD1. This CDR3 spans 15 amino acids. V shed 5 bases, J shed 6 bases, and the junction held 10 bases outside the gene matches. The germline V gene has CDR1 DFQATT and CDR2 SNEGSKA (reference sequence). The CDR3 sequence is CSALNRRDRGQPQHF. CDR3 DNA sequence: TGCAGTGCTCTCAACAGAAGGGACAGGGGTCAGCCCCAGCATTTT.

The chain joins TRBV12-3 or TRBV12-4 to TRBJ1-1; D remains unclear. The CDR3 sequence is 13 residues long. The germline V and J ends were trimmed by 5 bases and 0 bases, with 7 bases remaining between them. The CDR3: CASSGIMNTEAFF. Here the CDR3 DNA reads TGTGCCAGCAGTGGGATCATGAACACTGAAGCTTTCTTT.